What follows are 21 T cell receptor beta chains derived from one specimen sequenced in a study of blood T cell repertoires in COVID-19. TCRdb keeps only in-frame clones here, not all; method: immunoSEQ multiplex PCR. The table shows 55,000 to 80,000 clones, with approximately 86% occurring only once. The source material was peripheral blood. All receptors come from an elderly man with active COVID-19.

This chain joins TRBV7-2 and TRBJ2-6; 8 bases are shared with TRBD1. The CDR3 has 19 amino acids. V was clipped by 4 bases and J by 0 bases; unmatched bases: 11. Germline CDR1 and CDR2: SGHTA and FQGNSA. The CDR3 region is CASSSRGTGGISGANVLTF. In DNA, the CDR3 is TGTGCCAGCAGCTCACGAGGGACAGGTGGGATCTCTGGGGCCAACGTCCTGACTTTC.

This sequence joins TRBV6-6 and TRBJ2-7; 9 positions match TRBD1. This CDR3 is built from 14 residues. Germline V gene lookup returns CDR1 MNHNY and CDR2 SVGAGI (reference sequence). V was clipped by 4 bases and J by 2 bases; unmatched bases: 3. The CDR3 spells CASSSGQGTYEQYF. The CDR3 DNA is TGTGCCAGCAGTTCCGGACAGGGGACCTACGAGCAGTACTTC.

The rearrangement uses TRBV7-3 and TRBJ1-2, with D possibly TRBD1 on 5 matching bases. This CDR3 comprises 16 residues. Germline CDR1 reads SGHTA; CDR2 reads FQGTGA. V lost 0 bases to trimming and J lost 4 bases, with 15 bases between them. The CDR3 protein is CASSLTAPGRGYGYTF. The CDR3 coding sequence is TGTGCCAGCAGCTTAACGGCCCCAGGGAGGGGCTATGGCTACACCTTC.

The chain is built from TRBV7-8 and TRBJ1-2; the match to TRBD1 covers 9 bases. CDR3 length: 14 residues. J gave up 2 bases and V 4 bases, and 2 bases lay outside the gene matches. Germline CDR1 reads SGHVS; CDR2 reads FQNEAQ. The CDR3 bases are TGTGCCAGCAGCTCCGGACAGGGGAACTATGGCTACACCTTC. Translation: CASSSGQGNYGYTF.

The chain combines TRBV14 with TRBJ2-7, with D unclear. Trimming cost V 2 bases and J 7 bases, with 12 bases left between them. The germline V gene encodes CDR1 SGHDN and CDR2 FVKESK. CDR3 length: 13 amino acids. The CDR3 here is CASSQSASTEQYF. The CDR3 DNA reads TGTGCCAGCAGCCAATCTGCGTCAACTGAGCAGTACTTC. Based on the CDR3 plus reference TRBV14 and TRBJ2-7, the full variable domain is EAGVTQFPSHSVIEKGQTVTLRCDPISGHDNLYWYRRVMGKEIKFLLHFVKESKQDESGMPNNRFLAERTGGTYSTLKVQPAELEDSGVYFCASSQSASTEQYFGPGTRLTVT.

The chain links TRBV4-1 to TRBJ2-1; 12 bases agree with TRBD1. The germline V gene has CDR1 MGHRA and CDR2 YSYEKL. J gave up 5 bases and V 4 bases, and 9 bases lay outside the gene matches. The CDR3 sequence is 17 residues long. CDR3 residues: CASSRSGTGGQNNEQFF. CDR3 coding DNA: TGCGCCAGCAGCCGCAGCGGGACAGGGGGCCAGAACAATGAGCAGTTCTTC.

This clone appeared a single time. This sequence joins TRBV28 and TRBJ2-7; TRBD1 is a possible D gene (5 bases). Trimming stripped 4 bases from V and 4 bases from J, with 14 bases between. This CDR3 region has 14 residues. Germline CDR1 reads MDHEN; CDR2 reads SYDVKM. DNA for the CDR3: TGTGCCAGCAGTTCCGTAGGACAAATGTACGAGCAGTACTTC. Amino acids: CASSSVGQMYEQYF.

The chain combines TRBV7-8 with TRBJ1-1, with TRBD1 matching 8 bases. V lost 5 bases, J lost 4 bases, and 6 bases stayed unmatched. CDR3 size: 14 residues. CDR1 is SGHVS and CDR2 is FQNEAQ in the germline V gene. The CDR3 nucleotides are TGTGCCAGCAGCCAAGGACAGGGAGTCACTGAAGCTTTCTTT. As protein: CASSQGQGVTEAFF.

The chain is built from TRBV6-6 and TRBJ2-3; D uncertain. The CDR3 is 15 amino acids. V shed 6 bases and J shed 2 bases, with 15 bases lying between them. Per germline, CDR1 MNHNY and CDR2 SVGAGI (reference sequence). CDR3 DNA: TGTGCCAGCAGCCAAGCTAATCGCCCCACAGATACGCAGTATTTT. Translated: CASSQANRPTDTQYF.

This chain uses TRBV7-3 with TRBJ1-1, with 7 bases lining up with TRBD1. V was clipped by 4 bases and J by 4 bases; unmatched bases: 3. Germline V gene data show CDR1 as SGHTA and CDR2 as FQGTGA. This CDR3 comprises 13 residues. The CDR3 sequence: CASSSRQGTEAFF. The DNA for the CDR3 is TGTGCCAGCAGCTCGAGACAGGGCACTGAAGCTTTCTTT.

V usage is TRBV5-1 and J usage is TRBJ2-5; 11 nucleotides align to TRBD2. Germline CDR1 is SGHRS and CDR2 is YFSETQ. The CDR3 has 15 amino acids. Trimming removed 8 bases from V and 9 bases from J; junction bases left unmatched: 15. This chain's CDR3 is CASRLGLAARSAQYF. CDR3 nucleotide sequence: TGCGCCAGTCGATTGGGACTAGCGGCTCGGTCGGCCCAGTACTTC.

This clone has just one count. The chain carries TRBV5-6 and TRBJ2-5; D possibly corresponds to TRBD1 (5 bases). The ends were cut back, 4 bases at V and 2 bases at J, with 15 bases in the middle. The CDR3 spans 15 residues. CDR1 and CDR2 from the germline V gene are SGHDT and YYEEEE. The CDR3 loop reads CASSTSVDKQETQYF. CDR3 DNA: TGTGCCAGCAGCACATCAGTGGACAAACAAGAGACCCAGTACTTC.

The chain has TRBV7-8 and TRBJ1-2; possible D gene TRBD1, 5 bases. CDR3 length: 17 amino acids. V gave up 5 bases and J gave up 4 bases, with 23 bases separating them. Germline CDR1 SGHVS, CDR2 FQNEAQ. The CDR3, as DNA: TGTGCCAGCAGCGACTTTGACAGCCTCGCGTTGTCCTATGGCTACACCTTC. It codes for CASSDFDSLALSYGYTF.

The rearrangement links TRBV19 to TRBJ2-1, with a possible D match to TRBD1 (6 bases). This CDR3 region has 17 residues. Between the trimmed V and J ends, which lost 5 bases and 5 bases, there was a span of 22 bases. Germline V gives CDR1 LNHDA, CDR2 SQIVND (reference sequence). CDR3 in DNA: TGTGCCAGTAGTCACCAGGGGTACGGTCGGATTGACAATGAGCAGTTCTTC. This gives the protein CASSHQGYGRIDNEQFF.

The V and J genes are TRBV14 and TRBJ1-6; D is possibly TRBD1 (5 bases). V lost 1 base and J 4 bases, leaving 11 bases between the germline ends. Germline V gives CDR1 SGHDN, CDR2 FVKESK. The CDR3 runs 16 residues. In DNA, the CDR3 is TGTGCCAGCAGCCAAGCCTGGACACATTATAATTCACCCCTCCACTTT. It is translated as CASSQAWTHYNSPLHF. The complete variable domain, with remaining parts taken from reference TRBV14 and TRBJ1-6, reads EAGVTQFPSHSVIEKGQTVTLRCDPISGHDNLYWYRRVMGKEIKFLLHFVKESKQDESGMPNNRFLAERTGGTYSTLKVQPAELEDSGVYFCASSQAWTHYNSPLHFGNGTRLTVT.

This chain joins TRBV27 and TRBJ2-7; 8 bases map to TRBD2. Germline CDR1 MNHEY, CDR2 SMNVEV (reference sequence). The CDR3 is made up of 14 amino acids. Trimming at V came to 4 bases and at J to 3 bases, leaving 5 bases not matched to a gene. The CDR3 is CASSWVGGVYEQYF. In DNA form, the CDR3 reads TGTGCCAGCAGTTGGGTCGGGGGGGTCTACGAGCAGTACTTC.

V usage is TRBV6-5 and J usage is TRBJ2-2; tentatively, D is TRBD2 (5 bases). Trimming cost V 0 bases and J 5 bases, with 7 bases left between them. The CDR3 is 14 residues long. CDR1 is MNHEY, CDR2 SVGAGI, per germline. The CDR3 protein is CASSYSGATGELFF. CDR3 nucleotide sequence: TGTGCCAGCAGTTACTCGGGAGCAACCGGGGAGCTGTTTTTT.

This clone has more than one count but fewer than ten. The chain joins TRBV4-1 to TRBJ1-2; 8 bases match TRBD1. Germline CDR1 MGHRA, CDR2 YSYEKL. V trimming: 3 bases; J trimming: 2 bases; junction bases outside the gene matches: 11. This CDR3 comprises 17 residues. The CDR3 nucleotides read TGCGCCAGCAGCCATGAGGCCCGGGACAGGATGAACTATGGCTACACCTTC. This encodes CASSHEARDRMNYGYTF.

The CDR3 spells CASTRRGWEKLFF. CDR3 nucleotides: TGTGCCAGCACTAGAAGGGGTTGGGAAAAACTGTTTTTT. The chain has TRBV28 and TRBJ1-4; D is possibly TRBD1 (5 bases). Trimming cost V 7 bases and J 8 bases, with 14 bases left between them. The CDR3 totals 13 residues. CDR1 is MDHEN and CDR2 is SYDVKM in the germline V gene.

This clone was recorded many times. The chain uses TRBV11-2 and TRBJ2-7; D gene unclear. The CDR3 sequence is 13 residues long. Trimming pared 5 bases from V and 5 bases from J, leaving 13 bases between. Per the germline V gene, CDR1 is SGHAT and CDR2 is FQNNGV. The CDR3 reads CASSQYTTNEQYF. In DNA, the CDR3 is TGTGCCAGCAGCCAATACACTACGAACGAGCAGTACTTC.

This chain links TRBV4-2 with TRBJ1-2; maybe TRBD1 (6 bases). This CDR3 has 14 amino acids. Looked up from germline, CDR1 is LGHNA and CDR2 is YNFKEQ. The V end lost 4 bases, the J end lost 7 bases, and 16 bases lay between the germline ends. CDR3 nucleotides: TGTGCCAGCAGCCCAGCGATGGGGGCTGGTGGCTACACCTTC. Protein: CASSPAMGAGGYTF.